The 19 T cell receptor beta chains given below trace back to one sample, sequenced in a study of somatic mutations in cytotoxic T cells in rheumatoid arthritis. Sequenced by immunoSEQ multiplex PCR; TCRdb stores in-frame clones only, minus some. Of fewer than 6,000 clones in the sample, roughly 80% were seen once. Sequenced input: CD8+ T cells sorted from blood. Receptors were obtained from an adult with rheumatoid arthritis.

V is TRBV7-9 and J is TRBJ1-1; D remains ambiguous. The CDR3 totals 13 residues. The V end was cut by 3 bases, the J end by 3 bases, with 8 bases between. Germline-derived CDR1 and CDR2 are SEHNR and FQNEAQ (reference sequence). The CDR3 loop is CASSLPGDTEAFF. The CDR3 DNA sequence: TGTGCCAGCAGCTTGCCCGGGGACACTGAAGCTTTCTTT. Supplemented by reference TRBV7-9 and TRBJ1-1, the full variable domain reads DTGVSQNPRHKITKRGQNVTFRCDPISEHNRLYWYRQTLGQGPEFLTYFQNEAQLEKSRLLSDRFSAERPKGSFSTLEIQRTEQGDSAMYLCASSLPGDTEAFFGQGTRLTVV.

This clone was seen just once. V and J are TRBV27 and TRBJ2-7; D tentatively fits TRBD1 or TRBD2 (6 bases each). V was shortened by 4 bases and J by 5 bases, with 15 bases between the two germline ends. CDR3 size: 14 residues. Germline CDR1 MNHEY, CDR2 SMNVEV (reference sequence). The CDR3, as DNA: TGTGCCAGCAGTTGGGCCGGGGGCGGGAACGAGCAGTACTTC. This encodes CASSWAGGGNEQYF.

The chain has TRBV19 and TRBJ1-1, with TRBD1 as a possible D gene (5 bases). The CDR3 is 15 residues long. Trimming removed 4 bases at V and 1 base at J, with 13 bases between. Germline values: CDR1 LNHDA, CDR2 SQIVND (reference sequence). DNA of the CDR3: TGTGCCAGTAGTACTCAGGGACGGGGGAACACTGAAGCTTTCTTT. Its translation: CASSTQGRGNTEAFF.

About this clone: The conserved phenylalanine or tryptophan normally closing the CDR3 is absent here, so this likely arose from a read error. The chain recombines TRBV7-9 with TRBJ2-7; TRBD2 matches 16 bases. Germline loops: CDR1 SEHNR, CDR2 FQNEAQ (reference sequence). The V segment lost 5 bases and the J segment 4 bases; nucleotides outside the gene matches: 2. The CDR3 is made up of 15 amino acids. In DNA, the CDR3 is TGTGCCAGCAGCCGGGGACTAGCGGGAGGGTACGAGCAGTACCTC. Amino acids: CASSRGLAGGYEQYL.

This chain links TRBV10-2 with TRBJ2-2; 9 nucleotides line up with TRBD2. CDR3 length: 20 amino acids. CDR1 and CDR2 (germline): WSHSY, SAAADI. V shed 5 bases, J shed 3 bases, and the junction held 19 bases outside the gene matches. The CDR3 protein is CASSPRSSLAGRRYTGELFF. The CDR3 bases are TGCGCCAGCAGTCCAAGATCGTCGCTAGCGGGACGAAGGTACACCGGGGAGCTGTTTTTT.

This chain uses TRBV6-5 with TRBJ2-1, with D maybe TRBD2 (7 bases). The V and J ends lost 11 bases and 9 bases respectively, with 26 bases between them. The CDR3 is 15 amino acids. CDR1 and CDR2 from the germline V gene are MNHEY and SVGAGI. The CDR3 loop is CAGGDPRGGHPEQFF. CDR3 nucleotides: TGTGCCGGAGGGGATCCGAGGGGGGGTCACCCTGAGCAGTTCTTC.

The chain links TRBV11-3 to TRBJ2-1, with 9 bases lining up with TRBD1. The CDR3 runs to 13 residues. The trim removed 8 bases at V and 6 bases at J, leaving 5 bases unmatched. Germline CDR1 is SGHNT and CDR2 is YENEEA. CDR3 loop: CASRDRVGNEQFF. CDR3 in DNA: TGTGCCAGCCGGGACAGGGTCGGCAATGAGCAGTTCTTC.

The rearrangement uses TRBV2 and TRBJ1-6, with D perhaps matching TRBD1 (6 bases). The germline gives CDR1 SNHLY, CDR2 FYNNEI. CDR3 length equals 14 residues. The germline V and J ends were trimmed by 6 bases and 9 bases, with 15 bases remaining between them. The CDR3 region has the DNA TGTGCCAGCAGGCCCAGGGGTGCCGTTTCACCCCTCCACTTT. This gives the protein CASRPRGAVSPLHF.

The chain combines TRBV9 with TRBJ2-5, with D possibly being TRBD1 (6 bases). The germline CDR1 and CDR2 sequences are SGDLS and YYNGEE. The CDR3 extends over 16 amino acids. V shed 4 bases and J shed 5 bases, with 21 bases lying between them. The CDR3 DNA sequence: TGTGCCAGCAGCTCGAACCAGGGGTATGGTGGGGAGACCCAGTACTTC. Its protein is CASSSNQGYGGETQYF.

V usage is TRBV7-6 and J usage is TRBJ2-7; TRBD2 matches at 11 bases. The length of the CDR3 is 17 residues. CDR1 is SGHVS and CDR2 is FNYEAQ in the germline V gene. V lost 0 bases, J lost 2 bases, and 6 bases stayed unmatched. The CDR3 bases are TGTGCCAGCAGCTTAGCGGGTGTAGCGGGAGGGACCTACGAGCAGTACTTC. It is translated as CASSLAGVAGGTYEQYF.

As regards this clone: The junction departs from the called germline gene at one end, perhaps through a read error. CDR3 nucleotide sequence: TGCGCCAGCAGCCAAGGGACTAGCGGGAGCTACGAGCAGTGCTTC. This gives the protein CASSQGTSGSYEQCF. The chain combines TRBV10-2 with TRBJ2-7; 14 bases match TRBD2. Germline-derived CDR1 and CDR2 are WSHSY and SAAADI. This CDR3 has 15 residues.

This chain connects TRBV18 to TRBJ1-2, with a possible D match to TRBD1 (5 bases). The CDR3 consists of 13 residues. The germline V and J ends were trimmed by 3 bases and 4 bases, with 9 bases remaining between them. Germline V CDR1 and CDR2: KGHSH, LQKENI. DNA for the CDR3: TGTGCCAGCTCACCCGGGACCACCTATGGCTACACCTTC. Residues: CASSPGTTYGYTF.

Remarks on this clone: Mismatch with germline at one junction end may stem from a read error. The rearrangement uses TRBV19 and TRBJ1-2; 7 positions match TRBD1. The CDR3 spans 12 residues. Germline assignment: CDR1 LNHDA and CDR2 SQIVND (reference sequence). The CDR3 region is CASLTGNSGYTF. As DNA, the CDR3 is TGTGCCAGTTTGACAGGGAACTCTGGCTACACCTTC. The full variable domain, rest sourced from reference TRBV19 and TRBJ1-2, is DGGITQSPKYLFRKEGQNVTLSCEQNLNHDAMYWYRQDPGQGLRLIYYSQIVNDFQKGDIAEGYSVSREKKESFPLTVTSAQKNPTAFYLCASLTGNSGYTFGSGTRLTVV.

The V and J genes are TRBV5-4 and TRBJ2-7; a possible D gene is TRBD2 (5 bases). Germline values: CDR1 SGHNT, CDR2 YYREEE (reference sequence). CDR3 length: 14 residues. V gave up 2 bases and J gave up 3 bases, with 12 bases separating them. The CDR3 nucleotides read TGTGCCAGCAGCTTTAACGGGAACGTCTACGAGCAGTACTTC. Residues: CASSFNGNVYEQYF. Full variable domain (missing parts from reference TRBV5-4 and TRBJ2-7): ETGVTQSPTHLIKTRGQQVTLRCSSQSGHNTVSWYQQALGQGPQFIFQYYREEENGRGNFPPRFSGLQFPNYSSELNVNALELDDSALYLCASSFNGNVYEQYFGPGTRLTVT.

The rearrangement uses TRBV9 and TRBJ1-2, with TRBD1 matching over 12 bases. This CDR3 has 15 amino acids. The V segment lost 3 bases and the J segment 5 bases; nucleotides outside the gene matches: 5. CDR1 and CDR2 (germline): SGDLS, YYNGEE. CDR3 sequence: CASSGRDRGLYGYTF. CDR3 coding DNA: TGTGCCAGCAGCGGCCGGGACAGGGGGCTGTATGGCTACACCTTC.

The gene calls are TRBV4-3 and TRBJ1-4; TRBD1 is a possible D gene (5 bases). CDR1 and CDR2 from the germline V gene are LGHNA and YSLEER. The CDR3 contains 15 residues. V shed 0 bases and J shed 3 bases, with 8 bases lying between them. CDR3 coding DNA: TGCGCCAGCAGCCAAGATCAGGGATCTAATGAAAAACTGTTTTTT. This codes for CASSQDQGSNEKLFF.

The rearrangement joins TRBV29-1 to TRBJ2-7; 9 positions match TRBD1. The CDR3 has 14 amino acids. V shed 7 bases, J shed 6 bases, and the junction held 13 bases outside the gene matches. Germline CDR1 is SQVTM and CDR2 is ANQGSEA. Here the CDR3 DNA reads TGCAGCGCAGGACCGGGACAGGGTTATGTCGAGCAGTACTTC. This gives the protein CSAGPGQGYVEQYF.

This rearrangement joins TRBV18 to TRBJ2-2; 7 nucleotides line up with TRBD1. The germline V gene encodes CDR1 KGHSH and CDR2 LQKENI. The ends lost 3 bases at V and 6 bases at J; junction bases unmatched: 4. There are 14 residues in the CDR3. Written as DNA, the CDR3 is TGTGCCAGCTCACCCCCGACAGGGCCCGGGGAGCTGTTTTTT. It is translated as CASSPPTGPGELFF.

This rearrangement joins TRBV2 to TRBJ1-1, with 8 bases fitting TRBD1. Trimming at V came to 5 bases and at J to 6 bases, leaving 8 bases not matched to a gene. Germline CDR1 and CDR2: SNHLY and FYNNEI. This CDR3 spans 14 amino acids. The CDR3 nucleotides are TGTGCCAGCAGTTCGAGACCAGGGGGCCCTGAAGCTTTCTTT. It is translated as CASSSRPGGPEAFF.